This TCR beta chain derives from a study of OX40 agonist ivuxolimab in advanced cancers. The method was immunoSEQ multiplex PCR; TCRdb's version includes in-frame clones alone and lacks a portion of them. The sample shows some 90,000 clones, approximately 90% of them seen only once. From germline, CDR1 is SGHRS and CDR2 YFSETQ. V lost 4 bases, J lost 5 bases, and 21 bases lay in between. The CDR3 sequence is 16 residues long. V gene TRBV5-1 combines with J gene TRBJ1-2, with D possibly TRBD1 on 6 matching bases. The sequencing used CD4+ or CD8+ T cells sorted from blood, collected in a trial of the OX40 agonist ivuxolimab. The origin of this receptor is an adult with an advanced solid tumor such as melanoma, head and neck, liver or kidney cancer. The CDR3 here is CASSEGTGTSGYGYTF. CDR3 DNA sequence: TGCGCCAGCAGCGAAGGAACAGGGACGAGCGGTTATGGCTACACCTTC.